This T cell receptor (beta chain) derives from a study of Graves' ophthalmopathy and Graves' hyperthyroidism. Trimming removed 0 bases from V and 4 bases from J, with 7 bases in between. The germline gives CDR1 MGHDK, CDR2 SYGVNS. The CDR3 sequence is 13 residues long. This clonotype showed up many times. Investigators amplified TCR beta CDR3 regions from RNA transcripts. Second-round multiplex PCR came after first-round RT-PCR with HTBI primers. TCRdb ran MiXCR on the multiplex PCR reads and lists one entry per CDR3 protein. The data contain roughly 700,000 distinct CDR3 sequences, roughly two fifths of them singletons.

This clonotype originated in an adult man with Graves' ophthalmopathy. The chain joins TRBV25-1 to TRBJ2-7; weak D call: TRBD2 (6 bases). The sequenced sample consisted of peripheral blood. CDR3 DNA sequence: TGTGCCAGCAGTGAATATGGAGGGTACGAGCAGTACTTC. It is translated as CASSEYGGYEQYF.